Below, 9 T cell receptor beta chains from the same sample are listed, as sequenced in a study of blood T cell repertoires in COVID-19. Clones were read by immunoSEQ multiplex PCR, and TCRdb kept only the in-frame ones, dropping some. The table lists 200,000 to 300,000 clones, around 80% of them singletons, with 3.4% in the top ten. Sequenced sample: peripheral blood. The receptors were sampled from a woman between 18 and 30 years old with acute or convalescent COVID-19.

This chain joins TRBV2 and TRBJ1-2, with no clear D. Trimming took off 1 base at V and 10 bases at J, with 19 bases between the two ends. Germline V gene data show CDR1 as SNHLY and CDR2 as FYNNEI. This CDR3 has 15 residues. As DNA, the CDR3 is TGTGCCAGCAGTGAAGAGATCTGGCGGCAGAGCCCCTACACCTTC. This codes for CASSEEIWRQSPYTF. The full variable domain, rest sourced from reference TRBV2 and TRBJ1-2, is EPEVTQTPSHQVTQMGQEVILRCVPISNHLYFYWYRQILGQKVEFLVSFYNNEISEKSEIFDDQFSVERPDGSNFTLKIRSTKLEDSAMYFCASSEEIWRQSPYTFGSGTRLTVV.

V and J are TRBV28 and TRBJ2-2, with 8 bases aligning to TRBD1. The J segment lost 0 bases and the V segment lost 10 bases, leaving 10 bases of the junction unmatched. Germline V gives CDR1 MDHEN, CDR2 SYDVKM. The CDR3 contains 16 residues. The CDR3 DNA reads TGTGCCACCCAGACAGGGGATGACGCGAACACCGGGGAGCTGTTTTTT. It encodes CATQTGDDANTGELFF.

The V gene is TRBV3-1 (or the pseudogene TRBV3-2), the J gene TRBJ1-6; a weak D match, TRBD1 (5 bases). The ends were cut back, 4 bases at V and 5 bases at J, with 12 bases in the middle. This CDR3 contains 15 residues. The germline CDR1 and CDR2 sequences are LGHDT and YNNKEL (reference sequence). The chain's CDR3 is CASSPIDSHNSPLHF. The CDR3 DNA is TGTGCCAGCAGCCCTATAGACAGCCATAATTCACCCCTCCACTTT.

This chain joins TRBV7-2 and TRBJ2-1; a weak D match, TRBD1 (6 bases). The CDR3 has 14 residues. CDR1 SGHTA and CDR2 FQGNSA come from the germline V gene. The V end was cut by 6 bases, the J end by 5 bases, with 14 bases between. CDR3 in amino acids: CASSRTAAHNEQFF. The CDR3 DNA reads TGTGCCAGCAGTCGGACAGCCGCGCACAATGAGCAGTTCTTC.

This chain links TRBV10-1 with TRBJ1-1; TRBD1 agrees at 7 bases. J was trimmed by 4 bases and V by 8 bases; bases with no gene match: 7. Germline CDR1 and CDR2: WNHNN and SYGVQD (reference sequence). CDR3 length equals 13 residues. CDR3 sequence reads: CASQDRVGTEAFF. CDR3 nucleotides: TGCGCCAGCCAAGACAGGGTCGGCACTGAAGCTTTCTTT.

CDR3 region: CASSLRPAGGYTF. The CDR3 region has the DNA TGTGCCAGCAGTTTAAGGCCGGCGGGTGGCTACACCTTC. The gene calls are TRBV12-3 or TRBV12-4 and TRBJ1-2; D remains unclear. The CDR3 spans 13 residues. V dropped 2 bases and J dropped 7 bases, with 11 bases sitting between them.

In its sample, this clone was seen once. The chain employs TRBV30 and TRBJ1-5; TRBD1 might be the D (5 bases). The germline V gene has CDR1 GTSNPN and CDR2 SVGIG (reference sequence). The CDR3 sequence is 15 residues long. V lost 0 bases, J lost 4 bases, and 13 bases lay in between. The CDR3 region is CAWSVFRAGNQPQHF. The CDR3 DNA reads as TGTGCCTGGAGTGTATTTCGGGCAGGGAATCAGCCCCAGCATTTT.

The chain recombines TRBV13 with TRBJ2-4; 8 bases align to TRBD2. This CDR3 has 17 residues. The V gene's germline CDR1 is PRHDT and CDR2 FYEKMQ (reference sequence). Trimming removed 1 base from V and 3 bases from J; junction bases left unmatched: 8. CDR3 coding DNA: TGTGCCAGCAGCTTAGATAGCGGGATTGTTGTCAAAAACATTCAGTACTTC. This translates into CASSLDSGIVVKNIQYF.

CDR3 sequence (DNA): TGTGCCAGCAGCTGGCAGGGGGTGGGGAGTGAAAAACTGTTTTTT. This encodes CASSWQGVGSEKLFF. V usage is TRBV7-2 and J usage is TRBJ1-4; 7 bases are shared with TRBD1. J was trimmed by 7 bases and V by 4 bases; bases with no gene match: 9. The CDR3 is 15 residues long. Per the germline V gene, CDR1 is SGHTA and CDR2 is FQGNSA.